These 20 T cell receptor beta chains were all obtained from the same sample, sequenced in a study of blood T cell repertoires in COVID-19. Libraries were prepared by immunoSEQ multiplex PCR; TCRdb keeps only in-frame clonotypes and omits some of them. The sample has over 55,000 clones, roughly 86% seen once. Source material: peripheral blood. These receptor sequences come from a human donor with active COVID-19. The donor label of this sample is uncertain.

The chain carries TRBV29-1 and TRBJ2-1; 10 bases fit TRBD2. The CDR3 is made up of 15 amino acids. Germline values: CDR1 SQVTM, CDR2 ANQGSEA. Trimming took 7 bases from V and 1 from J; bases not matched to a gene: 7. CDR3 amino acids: CSGSSGSLSYNEQFF. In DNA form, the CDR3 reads TGCAGCGGATCTAGCGGGAGTTTATCCTACAATGAGCAGTTCTTC.

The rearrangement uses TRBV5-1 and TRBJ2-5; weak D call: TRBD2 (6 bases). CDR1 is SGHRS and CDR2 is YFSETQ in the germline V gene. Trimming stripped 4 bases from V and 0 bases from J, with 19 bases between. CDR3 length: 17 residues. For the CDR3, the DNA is TGCGCCAGCAGCCCCGGAAGTTATAGCGGCAACCAAGAGACCCAGTACTTC. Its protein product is CASSPGSYSGNQETQYF.

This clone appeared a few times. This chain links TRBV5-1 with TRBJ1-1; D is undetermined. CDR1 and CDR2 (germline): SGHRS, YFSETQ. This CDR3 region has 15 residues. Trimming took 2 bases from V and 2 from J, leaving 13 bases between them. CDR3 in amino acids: CASSFSERSNTEAFF. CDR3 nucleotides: TGCGCCAGCAGCTTCTCGGAACGGAGCAACACTGAAGCTTTCTTT.

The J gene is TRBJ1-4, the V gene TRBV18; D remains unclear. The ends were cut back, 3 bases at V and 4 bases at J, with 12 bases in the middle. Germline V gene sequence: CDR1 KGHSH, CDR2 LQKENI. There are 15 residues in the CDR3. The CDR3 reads CASSPVWQVNEKLFF. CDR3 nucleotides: TGTGCCAGCTCACCCGTCTGGCAGGTTAATGAAAAACTGTTTTTT.

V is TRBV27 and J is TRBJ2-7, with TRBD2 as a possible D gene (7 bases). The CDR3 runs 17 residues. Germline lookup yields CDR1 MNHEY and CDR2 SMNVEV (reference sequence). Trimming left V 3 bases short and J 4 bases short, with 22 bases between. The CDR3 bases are TGTGCCAGCAGTTTTAAGCCGGGGCGGGGGCTCTTTTACGAGCAGTACTTC. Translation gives CASSFKPGRGLFYEQYF.

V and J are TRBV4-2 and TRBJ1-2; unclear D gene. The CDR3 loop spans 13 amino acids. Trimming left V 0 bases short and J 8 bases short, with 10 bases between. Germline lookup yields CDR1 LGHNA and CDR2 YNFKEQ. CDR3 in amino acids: CASSQDERGGYTF. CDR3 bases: TGTGCCAGCAGCCAAGATGAAAGAGGGGGCTACACCTTC.

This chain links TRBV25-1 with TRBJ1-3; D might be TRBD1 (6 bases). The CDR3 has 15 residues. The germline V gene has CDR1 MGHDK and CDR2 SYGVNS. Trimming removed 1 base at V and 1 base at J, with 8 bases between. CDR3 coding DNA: TGTGCCAGCAGTGAATTAACAGGGTCTGGAAACACCATATATTTT. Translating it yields CASSELTGSGNTIYF. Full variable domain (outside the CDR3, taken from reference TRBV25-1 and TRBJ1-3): EADIYQTPRYLVIGTGKKITLECSQTMGHDKMYWYQQDPGMELHLIHYSYGVNSTEKGDLSSESTVSRIRTEHFPLTLESARPSHTSQYLCASSELTGSGNTIYFGEGSWLTVV.

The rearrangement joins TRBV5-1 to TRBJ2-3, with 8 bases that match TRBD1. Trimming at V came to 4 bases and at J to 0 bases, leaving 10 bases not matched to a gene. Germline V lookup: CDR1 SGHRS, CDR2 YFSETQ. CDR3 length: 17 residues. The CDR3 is CASSTPTDRASTDTQYF. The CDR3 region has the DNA TGCGCCAGCAGCACACCGACGGACAGGGCGAGCACAGATACGCAGTATTTT.

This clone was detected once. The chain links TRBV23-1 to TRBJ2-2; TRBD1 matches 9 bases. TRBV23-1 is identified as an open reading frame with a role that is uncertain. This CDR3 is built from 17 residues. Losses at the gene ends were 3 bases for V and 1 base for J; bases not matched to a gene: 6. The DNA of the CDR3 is TGCGCCAGCAGTCATCGGGACAGGGATGGGAACACCGGGGAGCTGTTTTTT. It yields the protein CASSHRDRDGNTGELFF.

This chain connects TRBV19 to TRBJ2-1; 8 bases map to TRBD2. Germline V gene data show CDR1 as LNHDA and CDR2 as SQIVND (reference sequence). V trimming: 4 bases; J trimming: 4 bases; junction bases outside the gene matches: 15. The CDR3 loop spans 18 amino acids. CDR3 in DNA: TGTGCCAGTAGTACTAGGACCCGCGGGAGGCCCTATTACAATGAGCAGTTCTTC. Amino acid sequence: CASSTRTRGRPYYNEQFF.

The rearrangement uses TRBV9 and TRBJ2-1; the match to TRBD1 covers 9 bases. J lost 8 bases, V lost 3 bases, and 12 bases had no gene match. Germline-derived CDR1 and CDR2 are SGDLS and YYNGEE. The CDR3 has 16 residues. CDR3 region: CASSAAGTGSPDEQFF. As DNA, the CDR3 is TGTGCCAGCAGCGCTGCGGGGACAGGGTCGCCCGATGAGCAGTTCTTC.

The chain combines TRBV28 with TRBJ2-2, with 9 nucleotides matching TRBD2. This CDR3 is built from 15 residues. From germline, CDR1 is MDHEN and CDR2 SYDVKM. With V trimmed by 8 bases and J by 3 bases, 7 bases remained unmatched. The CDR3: CASRAGGVDTGELFF. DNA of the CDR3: TGTGCCAGCCGAGCGGGAGGCGTAGACACCGGGGAGCTGTTTTTT.

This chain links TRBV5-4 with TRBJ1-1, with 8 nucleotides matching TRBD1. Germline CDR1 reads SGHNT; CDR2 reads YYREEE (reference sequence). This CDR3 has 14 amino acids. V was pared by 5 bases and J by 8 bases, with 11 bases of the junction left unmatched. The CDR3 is CASRSTGGRREAFF. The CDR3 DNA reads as TGTGCCAGCAGGTCTACAGGGGGTCGGCGGGAAGCTTTCTTT.

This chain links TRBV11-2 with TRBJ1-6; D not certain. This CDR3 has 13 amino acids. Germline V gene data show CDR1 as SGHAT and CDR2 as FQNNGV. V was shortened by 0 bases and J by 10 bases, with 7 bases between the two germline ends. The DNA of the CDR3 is TGTGCCAGCAGCTTAGACAGTCCCTCACCCCTCCACTTT. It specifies CASSLDSPSPLHF.

The CDR3, as DNA: TGTGCCACCAGCAGAGATATGTCTAACGAGCAGTACTTC. Protein sequence: CATSRDMSNEQYF. The chain is built from TRBV15 and TRBJ2-7; D is unresolved. Trimming removed 0 bases from V and 5 bases from J, with 8 bases in between. Germline V lookup: CDR1 LNHNV, CDR2 YYDKDF (reference sequence). The CDR3 runs 13 residues.

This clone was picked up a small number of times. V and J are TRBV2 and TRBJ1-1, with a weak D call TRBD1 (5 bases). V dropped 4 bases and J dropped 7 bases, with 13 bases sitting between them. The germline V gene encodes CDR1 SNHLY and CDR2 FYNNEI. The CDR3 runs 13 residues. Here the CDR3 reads CASSGRDFGEAFF. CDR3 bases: TGTGCCAGCAGTGGCAGGGATTTTGGTGAAGCTTTCTTT.

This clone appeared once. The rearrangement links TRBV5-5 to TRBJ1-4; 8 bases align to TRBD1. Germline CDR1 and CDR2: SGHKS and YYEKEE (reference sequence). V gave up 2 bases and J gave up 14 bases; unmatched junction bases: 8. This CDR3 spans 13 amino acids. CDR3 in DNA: TGTGCCAGCAGCTTTTTTGGACAGGGAGGGCTGTTTTTT. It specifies CASSFFGQGGLFF.

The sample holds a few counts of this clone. CDR3: CASQQGQEYGYTF. In DNA form, the CDR3 reads TGTGCCAGTCAACAGGGGCAGGAGTATGGCTACACCTTC. The chain uses TRBV25-1 and TRBJ1-2, with 7 bases matching TRBD1. Germline CDR1 reads MGHDK; CDR2 reads SYGVNS. The CDR3 totals 13 residues. The V and J ends lost 9 bases and 5 bases, in that order; junction bases with no gene match: 9.

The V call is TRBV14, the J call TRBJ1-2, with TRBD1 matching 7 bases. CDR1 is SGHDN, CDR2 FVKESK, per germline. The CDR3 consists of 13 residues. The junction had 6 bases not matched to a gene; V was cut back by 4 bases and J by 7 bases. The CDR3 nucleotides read TGTGCCAGCAGCCCCCAGACAGGGAGTGGCTACACCTTC. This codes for CASSPQTGSGYTF.

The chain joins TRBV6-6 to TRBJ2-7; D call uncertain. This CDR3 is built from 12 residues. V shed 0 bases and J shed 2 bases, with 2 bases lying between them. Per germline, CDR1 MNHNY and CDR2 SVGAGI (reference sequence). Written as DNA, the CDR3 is TGTGCCAGCAGTTACTCCGCCTACGAGCAGTACTTC. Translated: CASSYSAYEQYF.